This entry describes one TCR beta chain. The sample comes from a study of blood T cell repertoires in COVID-19. Study information: There were acute and convalescent COVID-19 samples, and they came from the United States, Italy and Spain. Sample material is recorded as cDNA or gDNA derived from T cells, B-cell-depleted T cells, or PBMCs.

The length of the CDR3 is 14 residues. V dropped 0 bases and J dropped 4 bases, with 9 bases sitting between them. Germline CDR1 is SGHAT and CDR2 is FQNNGV. Per the original methods: Estimates of nucleated cell counts were drawn from the amplification of reference gene primers. TCRdb keeps only in-frame clones here, not all; method: immunoSEQ multiplex PCR. The D gene and trimming were derived from the DNA, and the V and J assignments and clone size from that table. The sample lists 300,000 to 350,000 clones, roughly 89% seen once, with 3.5% to 4.5% in the top ten. Cohorts were determined from participant-reported clinical history.

Sample: PBMCs or T cells enriched from blood (not recorded which). The chain carries TRBV11-2 and TRBJ1-1; a possible D gene is TRBD1 (6 bases). The receptor was isolated from a woman younger than 30 with acute COVID-19. CDR3 sequence: CASSLDPRGTEAFF. The CDR3 DNA is TGTGCCAGCAGCTTAGATCCCAGGGGCACTGAAGCTTTCTTT. Looking up the rest from reference TRBV11-2 and TRBJ1-1 gives the full variable domain: EAGVAQSPRYKIIEKRQSVAFWCNPISGHATLYWYQQILGQGPKLLIQFQNNGVVDDSQLPKDRFSAERLKGVDSTLKIQPAKLEDSAVYLCASSLDPRGTEAFFGQGTRLTVV.